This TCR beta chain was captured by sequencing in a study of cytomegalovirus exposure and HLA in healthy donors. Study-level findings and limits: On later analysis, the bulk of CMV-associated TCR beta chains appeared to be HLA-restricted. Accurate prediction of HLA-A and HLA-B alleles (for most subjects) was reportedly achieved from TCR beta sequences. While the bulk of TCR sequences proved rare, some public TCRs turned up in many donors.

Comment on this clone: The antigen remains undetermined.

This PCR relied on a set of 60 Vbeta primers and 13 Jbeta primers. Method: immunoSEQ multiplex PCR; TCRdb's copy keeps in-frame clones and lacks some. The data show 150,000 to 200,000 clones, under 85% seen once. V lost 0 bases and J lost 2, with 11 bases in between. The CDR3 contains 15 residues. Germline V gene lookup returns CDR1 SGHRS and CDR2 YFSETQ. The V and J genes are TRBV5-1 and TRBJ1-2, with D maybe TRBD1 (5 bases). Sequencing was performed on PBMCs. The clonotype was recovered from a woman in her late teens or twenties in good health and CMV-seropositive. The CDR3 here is CASSLGQTTNYGYTF. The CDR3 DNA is TGCGCCAGCAGCTTGGGACAGACAACGAACTATGGCTACACCTTC.